The 16 T cell receptor beta chains in this list originate from one sample, sequenced in a study of long-term antiretroviral therapy in people with HIV. The libraries were made with immunoSEQ v3.0 at survey level. Clones were sequenced by immunoSEQ multiplex PCR, and TCRdb holds only the in-frame ones, with some missing. The table lists 20,000 or so clones, over 80% of them singletons, with 8% to 9.5% in the top ten. The sequenced sample was unsorted PBMCs, obtained 1.8 years before starting antiretroviral therapy. All receptors derive from a man aged 45-60 years with HIV.

The chain is built from TRBV6-4 and TRBJ2-1; D unclear. The V end was cut by 2 bases, the J end by 0 bases, with 14 bases between. The CDR3 is 17 residues long. CDR1 MRHNA and CDR2 SNTAGT come from the germline V gene. CDR3: CASSDPQDGSSYNEQFF. Here the CDR3 DNA reads TGTGCCAGCAGTGACCCCCAGGACGGCAGCTCCTACAATGAGCAGTTCTTC.

The sample holds a few counts of this clone. V usage is TRBV9 and J usage is TRBJ1-4, with 10 nucleotides matching TRBD1. V was clipped by 3 bases and J by 6 bases; unmatched bases: 11. In germline, CDR1 is SGDLS, CDR2 YYNGEE. The CDR3 length is 17 residues. CDR3 DNA: TGTGCCAGCAGCGACCCCTCCACCGGGACAGGGGATGAAAAACTGTTTTTT. This translates into CASSDPSTGTGDEKLFF.

Written as DNA, the CDR3 is TGTGCCAGCAGAATGGACAGGGGTAATGAAAAACTGTTTTTT. Translation: CASRMDRGNEKLFF. V is TRBV5-4 and J is TRBJ1-4; 9 bases line up with TRBD1. Unmatched junction bases numbered 3, after V lost 5 bases and J lost 4 bases. The CDR3 sequence is 14 residues long. Germline V gene data show CDR1 as SGHNT and CDR2 as YYREEE (reference sequence).

This chain uses TRBV21-1 with TRBJ1-1. TRBV21-1 is a pseudogene. The CDR3 consists of 19 residues. The CDR3 DNA reads TGTGCCAGCCCCCACGGGGGTGACCTTTCGAATCCGACATACACTGAAGCTTTCTTT. Translating it yields CASPHGGDLSNPTYTEAFF.

This clone was recorded only once. This chain joins TRBV11-1 and TRBJ2-7; D unclear. The CDR3 length is 16 residues. Germline CDR1 SGHAT, CDR2 FQDESV (reference sequence). The V gene lost 5 bases and the J gene lost 2 bases, with 19 bases spanning the gap. CDR3 nucleotides: TGTGCCAGCAGCCCCCGAGGACGCAGCACCCCCTACGAGCAGTACTTC. Translated: CASSPRGRSTPYEQYF.

This sequence joins TRBV11-2 and TRBJ2-7, with D uncertain. From germline, CDR1 is SGHAT and CDR2 FQNNGV. There are 14 residues in the CDR3. Trimming took off 4 bases at V and 0 bases at J, with 10 bases between the two ends. Written as DNA, the CDR3 is TGTGCCAGCAGCTCCCTTTGGGGCTCCTACGAGCAGTACTTC. Its protein product is CASSSLWGSYEQYF.

The CDR3 loop is CASSFPAGVTDTQYF. CDR3 bases: TGTGCCAGCAGCTTTCCCGCAGGGGTCACAGATACGCAGTATTTT. The chain is built from TRBV5-4 and TRBJ2-3, with D perhaps matching TRBD1 (6 bases). This CDR3 has 15 amino acids. Germline V gene data show CDR1 as SGHNT and CDR2 as YYREEE (reference sequence). The germline V and J ends were trimmed by 2 bases and 2 bases, with 12 bases remaining between them.

The sample holds one count of this clone. This chain connects TRBV5-6 to TRBJ2-5; TRBD1 aligns across 10 bases. The CDR3 sequence is 14 residues long. Germline assignment: CDR1 SGHDT and CDR2 YYEEEE. V was pared by 5 bases and J by 4 bases, with 5 bases of the junction left unmatched. The CDR3 DNA sequence: TGTGCCAGCAGAGAGACAGGGGGCGGAGAGACCCAGTACTTC. Its translation is CASRETGGGETQYF.

The rearrangement links TRBV20-1 to TRBJ1-1; D gene ambiguous. With 1 base removed from V and 10 bases from J, the gap between germline ends came to 10 bases. Germline loops: CDR1 DFQATT, CDR2 SNEGSKA (reference sequence). This CDR3 contains 11 residues. In nucleotides, the CDR3 is TGCAGTGCTAGAGTAGCGGGGAGAGCTTTCTTT. Protein: CSARVAGRAFF.

The CDR3, as DNA: TGTGCCAGTAGTATAGGTCTACAGGGCGGTGATGGCTACACCTTC. It encodes CASSIGLQGGDGYTF. This chain links TRBV19 with TRBJ1-2; weak D call: TRBD1 (6 bases). The germline V gene has CDR1 LNHDA and CDR2 SQIVND (reference sequence). The CDR3 has 15 amino acids. Trimming removed 1 base from V and 6 bases from J, with 15 bases in between.

The genes are TRBV7-9 and TRBJ2-5, with a possible D match to TRBD1 (6 bases). This CDR3 has 13 amino acids. Germline CDR1 and CDR2: SEHNR and FQNEAQ (reference sequence). V gave up 5 bases and J gave up 1 base, with 8 bases separating them. Written as DNA, the CDR3 is TGTGCCAGCAGCCAGGGGATCCAAGAGACCCAGTACTTC. It is translated as CASSQGIQETQYF.

This chain joins TRBV5-1 and TRBJ2-3; 11 positions agree with TRBD1. This CDR3 has 16 residues. Germline V lookup: CDR1 SGHRS, CDR2 YFSETQ. V lost 0 bases and J lost 6; bases outside the gene matches: 6. The CDR3 DNA reads TGCGCCAGCAGCTTGGATGGGACAGGGGGATCGGATACGCAGTATTTT. Amino acids: CASSLDGTGGSDTQYF.

The V gene is TRBV5-6, the J gene TRBJ1-1, with a weak D call TRBD1 (6 bases). V was clipped by 0 bases and J by 6 bases, with 15 bases between them. The CDR3 runs to 15 residues. Germline V gene lookup returns CDR1 SGHDT and CDR2 YYEEEE. The CDR3 nucleotides read TGTGCCAGCAGCTTGGCCGGCAGGGGTCGCGCTGAAGCTTTCTTT. Its translation is CASSLAGRGRAEAFF.

The J gene is TRBJ1-5, the V gene TRBV6-6, with D perhaps matching TRBD1 (5 bases). Germline V gene sequence: CDR1 MNHNY, CDR2 SVGAGI (reference sequence). Trimming stripped 6 bases from V and 9 bases from J, with 12 bases between. This CDR3 comprises 12 residues. The CDR3 DNA reads TGTGCCAGCAGAACGGGGGATCGGCCCCAGCATTTT. Protein sequence: CASRTGDRPQHF.

The chain joins TRBV11-1 to TRBJ1-5; D gene unclear. V lost 3 bases and J lost 2, with 5 bases in between. The CDR3 is made up of 13 amino acids. CDR1 and CDR2 from the germline V gene are SGHAT and FQDESV (reference sequence). DNA for the CDR3: TGTGCCAGCAGCTTGAGTGGCAATCAGCCCCAGCATTTT. Translating gives CASSLSGNQPQHF.

The rearrangement joins TRBV21-1 to TRBJ2-1; the D call in the table, TRBD1, was not verified against the DNA. TRBV21-1 is marked as a pseudogene. The CDR3 totals 16 residues. CDR3 sequence: CASNLLPGQGYNEQFF. CDR3 coding DNA: TGTGCCAGCAACTTATTACCGGGACAGGGATACAATGAGCAGTTCTTC.